The 7 T cell receptor beta chains presented below share a single source sample, sequenced in a study of identical twins. TCRdb reprocessed the 5' RACE reads with MiXCR, giving one entry per CDR3 protein. The table has under 800,000 distinct CDR3 sequences, approximately 21% seen once; the top ten hold roughly 4.3%. This sample also appeared in a second study, on T cells expressing NK-cell markers.

The specimen was PBMCs. The receptors shown here come from a woman under 30 in good health.

This clonotype was found a few times. The chain carries TRBV5-1 and TRBJ2-3; unclear D gene. This CDR3 contains 13 residues. Germline V CDR1 and CDR2: SGHRS, YFSETQ. The V end lost 4 bases, the J end lost 5 bases, and 11 bases lay between the germline ends. DNA for the CDR3: TGCGCCAGCAGCCAGGACCTACGAGATACGCAGTATTTT. The encoded protein is CASSQDLRDTQYF.

The rearrangement links TRBV6-1 to TRBJ1-5; D may be TRBD1 (5 bases). The ends were cut back, 6 bases at V and 7 bases at J, with 16 bases in the middle. Germline V gene sequence: CDR1 MNHNS, CDR2 SASEGT. CDR3 size: 14 residues. CDR3: CASSSTGIRQPQHF. In DNA form, the CDR3 reads TGTGCCAGCAGCTCCACAGGTATCAGGCAGCCCCAGCATTTT.

This clonotype was counted a few times. The rearrangement uses TRBV4-3 and TRBJ1-6; the D is unclear. The V and J ends lost 3 bases and 5 bases respectively, with 11 bases between them. CDR3 length: 15 residues. CDR1 LGHNA and CDR2 YSLEER come from the germline V gene. CDR3 nucleotides: TGCGCCAGCAGCCAGTTCCGGGCCGATAATTCACCCCTCCACTTT. Its protein is CASSQFRADNSPLHF.

This clonotype occurred once. The chain carries TRBV4-3 and TRBJ2-3; unclear D gene. CDR3 length: 14 residues. V lost 1 base to trimming and J lost 5 bases, with 10 bases between them. Germline V CDR1 and CDR2: LGHNA, YSLEER. CDR3 sequence (DNA): TGCGCCAGCAGCCAAGGACCGAGTAAAGATACGCAGTATTTT. Translation: CASSQGPSKDTQYF.

This clonotype was counted only a few times. This chain connects TRBV20-1 to TRBJ1-1; possibly TRBD1 for D (5 bases). V lost 5 bases, J lost 7 bases, and 17 bases lay in between. From germline, CDR1 is DFQATT and CDR2 SNEGSKA (reference sequence). The CDR3 sequence is 13 residues long. CDR3: CSAFLDGTLEAFF. The CDR3 region has the DNA TGCAGTGCTTTCTTAGACGGGACTCTTGAAGCTTTCTTT.

This clonotype showed up many times. The genes are TRBV20-1 and TRBJ2-7, with D tentatively TRBD1 or TRBD2 (5 bases each). Germline values: CDR1 DFQATT, CDR2 SNEGSKA (reference sequence). V was trimmed by 6 bases and J by 3 bases, leaving 12 bases between them. The CDR3 consists of 12 residues. CDR3 DNA sequence: TGCAGTGCGAACGGTGGGGGCTACGAGCAGTACTTC. This encodes CSANGGGYEQYF.

This clonotype occurred many times. The V gene is TRBV6-1, the J gene TRBJ2-7, with 7 bases aligning to TRBD2. The CDR3 extends over 14 amino acids. The trim removed 7 bases at V and 3 bases at J, leaving 9 bases unmatched. Germline-derived CDR1 and CDR2 are MNHNS and SASEGT. The CDR3: CASTLIAGSYEQYF. The CDR3 nucleotides read TGTGCCAGCACCCTAATAGCGGGTAGCTACGAGCAGTACTTC.